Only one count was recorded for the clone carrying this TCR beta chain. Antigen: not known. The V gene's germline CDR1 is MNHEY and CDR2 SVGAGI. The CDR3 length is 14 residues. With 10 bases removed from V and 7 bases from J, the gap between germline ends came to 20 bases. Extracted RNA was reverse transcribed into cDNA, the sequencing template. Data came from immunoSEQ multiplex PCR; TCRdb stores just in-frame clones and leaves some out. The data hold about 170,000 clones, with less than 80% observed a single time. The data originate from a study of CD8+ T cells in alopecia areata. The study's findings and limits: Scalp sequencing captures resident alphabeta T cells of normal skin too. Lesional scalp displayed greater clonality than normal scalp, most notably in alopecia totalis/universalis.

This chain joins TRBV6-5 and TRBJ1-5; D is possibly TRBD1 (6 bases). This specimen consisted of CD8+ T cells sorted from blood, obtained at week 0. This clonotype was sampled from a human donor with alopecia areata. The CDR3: CATSYTGALQPQHF. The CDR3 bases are TGTGCCACCTCGTACACGGGGGCATTGCAGCCCCAGCATTTT.